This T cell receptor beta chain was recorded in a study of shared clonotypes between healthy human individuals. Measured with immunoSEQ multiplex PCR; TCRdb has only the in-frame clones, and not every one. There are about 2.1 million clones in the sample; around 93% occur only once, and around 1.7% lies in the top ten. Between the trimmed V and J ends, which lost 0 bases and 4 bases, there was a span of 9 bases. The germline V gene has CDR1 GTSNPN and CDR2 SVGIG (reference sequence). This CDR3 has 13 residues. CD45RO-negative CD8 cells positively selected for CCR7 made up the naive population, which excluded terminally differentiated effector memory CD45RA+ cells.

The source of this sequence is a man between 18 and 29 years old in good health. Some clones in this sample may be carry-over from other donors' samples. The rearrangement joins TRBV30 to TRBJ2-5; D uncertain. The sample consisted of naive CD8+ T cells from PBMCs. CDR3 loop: CAWSVSGGETQYF. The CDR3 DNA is TGTGCCTGGAGTGTATCGGGTGGAGAGACCCAGTACTTC.